What follows are 24 T cell receptor beta chains derived from one specimen sequenced in a study of blood T cell repertoires in COVID-19. Assay used: immunoSEQ multiplex PCR; TCRdb lists only in-frame clones, some missing. Among around 300,000 clones listed, approximately 92% were seen once. The sample taken for sequencing was PBMCs or T cells enriched from blood (not recorded which). The receptors come from a woman aged 18-30 years who had recovered from COVID-19.

The chain couples TRBV3-1 (or the pseudogene TRBV3-2) to TRBJ2-5; 7 bases agree with TRBD2. The CDR3 runs 15 residues. V trimming: 3 bases; J trimming: 2 bases; junction bases outside the gene matches: 6. Germline V gives CDR1 LGHDT, CDR2 YNNKEL (reference sequence). CDR3 sequence: CASSQNSGGQETQYF. The CDR3, as DNA: TGTGCCAGCAGCCAGAACTCGGGGGGACAAGAGACCCAGTACTTC.

The gene calls are TRBV2 and TRBJ1-6; 8 nucleotides line up with TRBD1. The germline V gene has CDR1 SNHLY and CDR2 FYNNEI. This CDR3 region has 18 residues. Unmatched junction bases numbered 10, after V lost 6 bases and J lost 0 bases. The CDR3, as DNA: TGTGCCAGCAGGCTAGACAGGGGCGGAAGCTCCTATAATTCACCCCTCCACTTT. Translation gives CASRLDRGGSSYNSPLHF.

The rearrangement joins TRBV3-1 (or the pseudogene TRBV3-2) to TRBJ2-2, with 9 positions matching TRBD1. V dropped 7 bases and J dropped 2; count of bases not matched to a gene: 5. This CDR3 has 15 amino acids. CDR1 and CDR2 from the germline V gene are LGHDT and YNNKEL (reference sequence). CDR3 protein: CASTTGGANTGELFF. For the CDR3, the DNA is TGTGCCAGCACCACAGGGGGCGCTAACACCGGGGAGCTGTTTTTT.

The chain combines TRBV19 with TRBJ2-7, with a weak D call TRBD1 (5 bases). The V gene lost 3 bases and the J gene lost 6 bases, with 12 bases spanning the gap. Germline lookup yields CDR1 LNHDA and CDR2 SQIVND (reference sequence). CDR3 length equals 13 residues. The CDR3 sequence is CASSMGRLAEQYF. In DNA form, the CDR3 reads TGTGCCAGTAGTATGGGGCGGTTGGCCGAGCAGTACTTC. Supplemented by reference TRBV19 and TRBJ2-7, the full variable domain reads DGGITQSPKYLFRKEGQNVTLSCEQNLNHDAMYWYRQDPGQGLRLIYYSQIVNDFQKGDIAEGYSVSREKKESFPLTVTSAQKNPTAFYLCASSMGRLAEQYFGPGTRLTVT.

This rearrangement joins TRBV2 to TRBJ1-1; 9 bases align to TRBD1. This CDR3 region has 18 residues. V was clipped by 4 bases and J by 1 base; unmatched bases: 13. Germline V gene sequence: CDR1 SNHLY, CDR2 FYNNEI. CDR3 nucleotide sequence: TGTGCCAGCAGTGGCCCAAGACAGGGGGAAGATGAGAACACTGAAGCTTTCTTT. Translating it yields CASSGPRQGEDENTEAFF.

The chain carries TRBV6-5 and TRBJ1-2; D remains ambiguous. This CDR3 has 13 residues. CDR1 and CDR2 (germline): MNHEY, SVGAGI. Trimming removed 1 base at V and 8 bases at J, with 11 bases between. CDR3 in amino acids: CASSYFAGWGYTF. The CDR3 bases are TGTGCCAGCAGTTACTTTGCGGGTTGGGGCTACACCTTC.

The gene calls are TRBV3-1 (or the pseudogene TRBV3-2) and TRBJ1-6; D unclear. Per the germline V gene, CDR1 is LGHDT and CDR2 is YNNKEL (reference sequence). Trimming removed 0 bases from V and 7 bases from J, with 13 bases in between. This CDR3 has 16 residues. CDR3 DNA: TGTGCCAGCAGCCAAGATACCGTAAGCCCCAATTCACCCCTCCACTTT. Its translation: CASSQDTVSPNSPLHF.

The chain recombines TRBV6-5 with TRBJ1-2; TRBD1 matches 8 bases. Germline-derived CDR1 and CDR2 are MNHEY and SVGAGI. V shed 6 bases and J 8 bases; nucleotides not matched to a gene: 8. The CDR3 is made up of 13 amino acids. In DNA form, the CDR3 reads TGTGCCAGCAGACCGGACAGGGTGGGAGGCTACACCTTC. It specifies CASRPDRVGGYTF.

This chain links TRBV2 with TRBJ1-4; TRBD1 is a possible D gene (5 bases). V was clipped by 6 bases and J by 5 bases, with 16 bases between them. The germline gives CDR1 SNHLY, CDR2 FYNNEI. The CDR3 is made up of 15 amino acids. The CDR3 here is CASRGGTVTNEKLFF. The CDR3 nucleotides are TGTGCCAGCAGGGGAGGGACCGTTACAAATGAAAAACTGTTTTTT.

CDR3 sequence (DNA): TGTGCCAGCAGCTTATATGAAAAGGGGGTAAGGCTGTTTTTT. This translates into CASSLYEKGVRLFF. The rearrangement joins TRBV7-9 to TRBJ1-4, with TRBD1 as a possible D gene (6 bases). There are 14 residues in the CDR3. Germline-derived CDR1 and CDR2 are SEHNR and FQNEAQ (reference sequence). V dropped 2 bases and J dropped 14 bases, with 18 bases sitting between them.

CDR3 protein: CASSTQLAGGLSYNEQFF. The CDR3 coding sequence is TGTGCCAGTAGTACCCAACTAGCGGGGGGCCTCTCCTACAATGAGCAGTTCTTC. This chain uses TRBV19 with TRBJ2-1; 12 bases align to TRBD2. V lost 4 bases and J lost 0; bases outside the gene matches: 7. This CDR3 spans 18 amino acids. Germline V lookup: CDR1 LNHDA, CDR2 SQIVND (reference sequence).

The chain links TRBV6-5 to TRBJ1-2; the D is unclear. Per the germline V gene, CDR1 is MNHEY and CDR2 is SVGAGI. V dropped 6 bases and J dropped 5 bases, with 7 bases sitting between them. The CDR3 consists of 11 residues. CDR3 nucleotides: TGTGCCAGCAGACAGAAGTATGGCTACACCTTC. It is translated as CASRQKYGYTF.

The chain links TRBV9 to TRBJ1-3, with D perhaps matching TRBD1 (5 bases). This CDR3 is built from 15 residues. Germline V gene data show CDR1 as SGDLS and CDR2 as YYNGEE. The V gene lost 0 bases and the J gene lost 2 bases, with 9 bases spanning the gap. The CDR3 here is CASSVVGVTGNTIYF. The CDR3 coding sequence is TGTGCCAGCAGCGTAGTAGGGGTTACTGGAAACACCATATATTTT.

The V gene is TRBV19, the J gene TRBJ2-2, with a tentative D call TRBD1 (5 bases). V was trimmed by 0 bases and J by 6 bases, leaving 14 bases between them. Germline CDR1 is LNHDA and CDR2 is SQIVND (reference sequence). The CDR3 totals 16 residues. The CDR3 DNA reads TGTGCCAGTAGTATAGATACAGGACCTTGGGCCGGGGAGCTGTTTTTT. As protein: CASSIDTGPWAGELFF.

J is TRBJ1-5 and V is TRBV28, with 9 bases lining up with TRBD1. CDR3 length equals 14 residues. Unmatched junction bases numbered 10, after V lost 5 bases and J lost 11 bases. In germline, CDR1 is MDHEN, CDR2 SYDVKM. The CDR3 DNA reads TGTGCCAGCAGTAGACAGGGGGGAGAAAGGGCCCAGCATTTT. Translating gives CASSRQGGERAQHF.

The chain uses TRBV7-2 and TRBJ1-1; 9 positions match TRBD1. CDR1 and CDR2 from the germline V gene are SGHTA and FQGNSA. V shed 1 base, J shed 0 bases, and the junction held 3 bases outside the gene matches. The CDR3 runs to 16 residues. The CDR3 DNA follows: TGTGCCAGCAGCTTAGAACAGGGGGCGTTGAACACTGAAGCTTTCTTT. It is translated as CASSLEQGALNTEAFF.

V is TRBV7-2 and J is TRBJ1-1; no firm D call. Germline assignment: CDR1 SGHTA and CDR2 FQGNSA. The CDR3 extends over 15 amino acids. The ends were cut back, 5 bases at V and 3 bases at J, with 16 bases in the middle. In DNA form, the CDR3 reads TGTGCCAGCAGCCTCTCGACAAGTTCTGACACTGAAGCTTTCTTT. Encoded protein: CASSLSTSSDTEAFF.

The chain joins TRBV25-1 to TRBJ1-3; maybe TRBD1 (5 bases). Trimming shortened V by 1 base and J by 2 bases, and 15 bases separated the two germline ends. The V gene's germline CDR1 is MGHDK and CDR2 SYGVNS. The CDR3 has 17 residues. CDR3 sequence reads: CASSEFRRAGAGNTIYF. CDR3 nucleotide sequence: TGTGCCAGCAGTGAATTCCGGCGCGCGGGGGCTGGAAACACCATATATTTT.

This clone was seen once. The CDR3 nucleotides read TGCGCCAGCAGCTCCGGACTAGCGGGGGTTGAGCAGTACTTC. This gives the protein CASSSGLAGVEQYF. The gene calls are TRBV5-1 and TRBJ2-7; 13 bases are shared with TRBD2. V lost 3 bases and J lost 7; bases outside the gene matches: 4. The CDR3 is 14 amino acids. Germline V gene lookup returns CDR1 SGHRS and CDR2 YFSETQ.

The genes are TRBV9 and TRBJ1-1; 10 nucleotides agree with TRBD1. The CDR3 covers 16 residues. Germline V CDR1 and CDR2: SGDLS, YYNGEE. V dropped 0 bases and J dropped 2; count of bases not matched to a gene: 4. Here the CDR3 reads CASSVDWDRGNTEAFF. The CDR3 DNA follows: TGTGCCAGCAGCGTAGACTGGGACAGGGGAAACACTGAAGCTTTCTTT.

The chain links TRBV11-1 to TRBJ1-1, with D maybe TRBD1 (5 bases). The CDR3 runs 13 residues. Germline loops: CDR1 SGHAT, CDR2 FQDESV (reference sequence). Trimming removed 4 bases at V and 7 bases at J, with 13 bases between. CDR3 sequence: CASSSDTADEAFF. CDR3 DNA sequence: TGTGCCAGCAGCTCGGACACGGCCGATGAAGCTTTCTTT.

The rearrangement links TRBV5-4 to TRBJ1-4, with TRBD1 identical over 7 bases. The CDR3 runs 15 residues. With V trimmed by 3 bases and J by 6 bases, 8 bases remained unmatched. Germline V lookup: CDR1 SGHNT, CDR2 YYREEE (reference sequence). Here the CDR3 reads CASSSGGSSDEKLFF. The CDR3 region has the DNA TGTGCCAGCAGCTCAGGGGGTTCAAGCGATGAAAAACTGTTTTTT.

The rearrangement links TRBV6-5 to TRBJ2-7; 7 nucleotides agree with TRBD1. This CDR3 is 15 amino acids long. After removal of 4 bases from V and 2 bases from J, the junction contained 8 bases not matched to a gene. Germline assignment: CDR1 MNHEY and CDR2 SVGAGI. This CDR3 reads CASSFLQGSAYEQYF. The CDR3, as DNA: TGTGCCAGCAGTTTCTTACAGGGGTCTGCCTACGAGCAGTACTTC.

There are a few counts of this clone. The rearrangement uses TRBV18 and TRBJ1-6, with TRBD1 matching 10 bases. Trimming cost V 5 bases and J 7 bases; bases outside gene matches: 5. CDR1 KGHSH and CDR2 LQKENI come from the germline V gene. This CDR3 is 15 amino acids long. The DNA for the CDR3 is TGTGCCAGCTCAAGGACAGGGGGGCTAAATTCACCCCTCCACTTT. This translates into CASSRTGGLNSPLHF.